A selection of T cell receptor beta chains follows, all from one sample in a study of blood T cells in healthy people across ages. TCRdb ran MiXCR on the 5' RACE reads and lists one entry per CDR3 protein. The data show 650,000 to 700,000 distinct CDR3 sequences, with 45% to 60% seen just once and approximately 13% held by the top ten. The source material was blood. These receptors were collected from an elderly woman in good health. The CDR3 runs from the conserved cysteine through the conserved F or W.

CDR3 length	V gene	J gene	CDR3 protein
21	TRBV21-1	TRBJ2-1	CASSRSEGQGPGDGSYNEQFF
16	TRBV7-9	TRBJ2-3	CASSLGQGVFTDTQYF
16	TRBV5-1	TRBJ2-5	CASSFPLVGGKETQYF
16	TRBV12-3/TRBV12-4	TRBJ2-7	CASSLTGTSRTYEQYF
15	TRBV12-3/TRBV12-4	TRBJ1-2	CASSLTGGPNSGYTF
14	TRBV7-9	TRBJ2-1	CASGKQGRDNEQFF
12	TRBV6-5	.	CASSAMEETQYF
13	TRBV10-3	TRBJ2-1	CAISESGYNEQFF
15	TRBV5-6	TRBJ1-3	CASSLRGFSGNTIYF
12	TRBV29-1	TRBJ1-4	CSVNRGNEKLFF
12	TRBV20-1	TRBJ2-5	CSAREGSETQYF
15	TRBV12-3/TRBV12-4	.	CASSTRWGDKNIQYF
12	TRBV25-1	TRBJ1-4	CASSEGGEKLFF
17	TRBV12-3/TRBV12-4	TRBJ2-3	CASDNIPGQGFTDTQYF
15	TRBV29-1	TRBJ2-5	CSGSPTGTGWETQYF
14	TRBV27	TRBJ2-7	CASRRGGSSYEQYF
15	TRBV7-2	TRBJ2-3	CASSLTSVGARYAYF
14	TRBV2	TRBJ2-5	CASRSGGMDNEQYF
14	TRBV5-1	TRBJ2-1	CASSFGQGPGEQFF
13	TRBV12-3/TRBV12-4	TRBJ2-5	CASSFGKGLEQYF
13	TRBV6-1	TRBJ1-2	CASSVSLEGSYTF
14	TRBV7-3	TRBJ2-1	CASSSDRFRDEQFF
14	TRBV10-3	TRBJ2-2	CAIRAGESTGELFF
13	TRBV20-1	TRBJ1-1	CSARDRQGAEAFF
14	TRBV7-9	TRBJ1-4	CASGYTGINEKLFF
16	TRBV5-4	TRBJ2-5	CASSLRRGSSGETQYF
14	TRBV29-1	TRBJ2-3	CSVGAGVPTDTQYF